A single sample is the source of the 3 T cell receptor beta chains below, sequenced in a study of T cell clones after liver transplantation. Sequencing used immunoSEQ multiplex PCR; TCRdb keeps in-frame clones, though not all of them. The data contain under 150,000 clones, around nine tenths of them singletons. The sequences come from CD4+ T cells from blood, collected 12 months after liver transplant. Source of these receptors: a human patient who received a liver transplant. The graft donor may have given rise to some T cells.

Written as DNA, the CDR3 is TGTGCCAGCAGCCTGGCCGGGTCCAGGGATGAGCAGTTCTTC. Its protein product is CASSLAGSRDEQFF. The chain has TRBV4-2 and TRBJ2-1; D might be TRBD1 (5 bases). The V gene's germline CDR1 is LGHNA and CDR2 YNFKEQ. Deletions cut 4 bases from V and 8 bases from J, with 15 bases between. The CDR3 sequence is 14 residues long.

This chain links TRBV2 with TRBJ2-5, with D perhaps TRBD1 or TRBD2 (6 bases each). The CDR3 runs 12 residues. Trimming pared 8 bases from V and 1 base from J, leaving 8 bases between. Germline assignment: CDR1 SNHLY and CDR2 FYNNEI. The CDR3 here is CASEGGQETQYF. CDR3 nucleotide sequence: TGTGCCAGCGAGGGGGGCCAAGAGACCCAGTACTTC.

The chain carries TRBV19 and TRBJ1-5; D remains ambiguous. Germline V gene sequence: CDR1 LNHDA, CDR2 SQIVND (reference sequence). The CDR3 consists of 15 residues. Trimming took 3 bases from V and 0 from J, leaving 9 bases between them. CDR3 sequence: CASSISGYSNQPQHF. The CDR3, as DNA: TGTGCCAGTAGTATCTCCGGGTATAGCAATCAGCCCCAGCATTTT.